Below, 10 T cell receptor beta chains from the same sample are listed, as sequenced in a study of blood T cell repertoires in COVID-19. Some clones are missing from TCRdb's copy, which holds only in-frame ones; the method was immunoSEQ multiplex PCR. Among about 300,000 clones listed, more than 85% were seen once. Sequenced input: peripheral blood. These receptors were taken from a woman aged 25 to 39 with COVID-19, enrolled during active disease.

V usage is TRBV5-5 and J usage is TRBJ2-5, with D perhaps TRBD2 (5 bases). Trimming stripped 1 base from V and 7 bases from J, with 17 bases between. The CDR3 is 15 residues long. In germline, CDR1 is SGHKS, CDR2 YYEKEE (reference sequence). CDR3 coding DNA: TGTGCCAGCAGCTTGAGACTACGGGGAGAGGTGACCCAGTACTTC. Translation gives CASSLRLRGEVTQYF.

V usage is TRBV2 and J usage is TRBJ1-5, with TRBD1 matching over 7 bases. The V gene end was trimmed by 4 bases and the J gene end by 5 bases; junction bases not matched to a gene: 2. The germline CDR1 and CDR2 sequences are SNHLY and FYNNEI. The CDR3 spans 13 residues. The CDR3 sequence is CASSATGDQPQHF. The CDR3 region has the DNA TGTGCCAGCAGTGCCACAGGGGATCAGCCCCAGCATTTT. The full variable domain, completed using reference TRBV2 and TRBJ1-5, is EPEVTQTPSHQVTQMGQEVILRCVPISNHLYFYWYRQILGQKVEFLVSFYNNEISEKSEIFDDQFSVERPDGSNFTLKIRSTKLEDSAMYFCASSATGDQPQHFGDGTRLSIL.

The V and J genes are TRBV10-3 and TRBJ1-3, with D tentatively TRBD1 (5 bases). This CDR3 has 15 amino acids. CDR1 and CDR2 from the germline V gene are ENHRY and SYGVKD. Trimming took 10 bases from V and 0 from J, leaving 16 bases between them. The DNA of the CDR3 is TGTGCCACCGAGACAGATAGGGGCTCTGGAAACACCATATATTTT. Translation: CATETDRGSGNTIYF.

V usage is TRBV5-4 and J usage is TRBJ2-7, with 8 bases identical to TRBD2. Germline V gene data show CDR1 as SGHNT and CDR2 as YYREEE (reference sequence). Trimming took 9 bases from V and 6 from J; bases not matched to a gene: 20. The CDR3 loop spans 16 amino acids. CDR3 nucleotides: TGTGCCACCCAGCTTGGTGGTCGGGGGGGTACCCGCGAGCAGTACTTC. It encodes CATQLGGRGGTREQYF.

This chain links TRBV9 with TRBJ2-1; 7 bases align to TRBD2. The ends lost 3 bases at V and 0 bases at J; junction bases unmatched: 9. The germline V gene has CDR1 SGDLS and CDR2 YYNGEE. The CDR3 covers 17 residues. This CDR3 reads CASSALGTTPSYNEQFF. The CDR3 DNA reads TGTGCCAGCAGCGCCCTGGGGACTACCCCCTCCTACAATGAGCAGTTCTTC. The variable domain in full, completed from reference TRBV9 and TRBJ2-1, reads DSGVTQTPKHLITATGQRVTLRCSPRSGDLSVYWYQQSLDQGLQFLIQYYNGEERAKGNILERFSAQQFPDLHSELNLSSLELGDSALYFCASSALGTTPSYNEQFFGPGTRLTVL.

This sequence joins TRBV11-2 and TRBJ1-2; a weak D match, TRBD1 (6 bases). V was cut by 1 base and J by 6 bases, with 18 bases left in between. CDR3 length equals 16 residues. CDR1 and CDR2 from the germline V gene are SGHAT and FQNNGV. The CDR3 protein is CASSLGRDKRADGYTF. As DNA, the CDR3 is TGTGCCAGCAGCTTAGGACGGGACAAAAGGGCGGATGGCTACACCTTC.

V and J are TRBV5-6 and TRBJ2-1; 8 bases match TRBD2. V lost 0 bases, J lost 9 bases, and 8 bases stayed unmatched. Germline V lookup: CDR1 SGHDT, CDR2 YYEEEE. The CDR3 is 15 residues long. The CDR3 sequence is CASSLAAGGPFEQFF. CDR3 nucleotides: TGTGCCAGCAGCTTGGCGGCGGGAGGACCCTTTGAGCAGTTCTTC.

The chain links TRBV7-9 to TRBJ1-6; D might be TRBD1 (5 bases). The V end lost 1 base, the J end lost 7 bases, and 14 bases lay between the germline ends. The CDR3 contains 16 residues. Germline V gene lookup returns CDR1 SEHNR and CDR2 FQNEAQ (reference sequence). DNA for the CDR3: TGTGCCAGCAGCTTAGAGGGGACGGGGGTAAATTCACCCCTCCACTTT. It is translated as CASSLEGTGVNSPLHF.

The chain carries TRBV19 and TRBJ2-2; TRBD1 might be the D (5 bases). Germline V lookup: CDR1 LNHDA, CDR2 SQIVND (reference sequence). The CDR3 runs 15 residues. Trimming took off 2 bases at V and 0 bases at J, with 7 bases between the two ends. This CDR3 reads CASSIRQPNTGELFF. CDR3 in DNA: TGTGCCAGTAGTATACGACAGCCGAACACCGGGGAGCTGTTTTTT.

As concerns this clone: Possible read error: a much larger clone is one base away. V and J are TRBV7-9 and TRBJ1-1; no definite D call. V dropped 3 bases and J dropped 3 bases, with 5 bases sitting between them. The CDR3 totals 12 residues. The germline V gene has CDR1 SEHNR and CDR2 FQNEAQ (reference sequence). The CDR3 nucleotides are TGTGCCAGCAGCTTCGGGGACACTGAAGCTTTCTTT. Amino acids: CASSFGDTEAFF.